Listed here are 9 T cell receptor beta chains from one sample, sequenced in a study of CD8+ T cells in alopecia areata. RNA was extracted and reverse transcribed into cDNA as the sequencing template. Assay: immunoSEQ multiplex PCR; the TCRdb copy retains only in-frame clones and omits some. The repertoire holds fewer than 110,000 clones, with 55% as singletons. Sequencing was performed on CD4+ T cells sorted from blood. These receptors were collected from a human donor in good health.

The V call is TRBV15, the J call TRBJ1-5, with a weak D call TRBD1 (6 bases). The CDR3 loop spans 18 amino acids. Germline V lookup: CDR1 LNHNV, CDR2 YYDKDF (reference sequence). V gave up 1 base and J gave up 0 bases, with 16 bases separating them. This CDR3 is CATSRGWGGAGSNQPQHF. DNA for the CDR3: TGTGCCACCAGCAGAGGTTGGGGGGGCGCGGGTAGCAATCAGCCCCAGCATTTT.

Many counts were recorded for this clone. The V and J genes are TRBV28 and TRBJ1-6; 7 nucleotides match TRBD1. This CDR3 is 15 amino acids long. The V segment lost 2 bases and the J segment 7 bases; nucleotides outside the gene matches: 5. CDR1 is MDHEN and CDR2 is SYDVKM in the germline V gene. In nucleotides, the CDR3 is TGTGCCAGCAGTTTAGGGGACAGCCCAAATTCACCCCTCCACTTT. This encodes CASSLGDSPNSPLHF.

This clone was seen a few times. The genes are TRBV25-1 and TRBJ1-4; maybe TRBD1 (6 bases). The V end lost 6 bases, the J end lost 5 bases, and 19 bases lay between the germline ends. The germline gives CDR1 MGHDK, CDR2 SYGVNS. This CDR3 has 16 residues. The CDR3, as DNA: TGTGCCAGCAGCCAAAAAAGGGGGGGTTCGAATGAAAAACTGTTTTTT. This gives the protein CASSQKRGGSNEKLFF.

The J gene is TRBJ1-2, the V gene TRBV7-2, with 9 bases aligning to TRBD1. The CDR3 covers 15 residues. The V segment lost 6 bases and the J segment 4 bases; nucleotides outside the gene matches: 9. Germline CDR1 reads SGHTA; CDR2 reads FQGNSA. Here the CDR3 reads CASSLDRGNGYGYTF. CDR3 bases: TGTGCCAGCAGTCTGGACAGGGGCAATGGCTATGGCTACACCTTC.

This chain connects TRBV2 to TRBJ2-5; maybe TRBD1 (6 bases). Germline V gene lookup returns CDR1 SNHLY and CDR2 FYNNEI. With 8 bases removed from V and 7 bases from J, the gap between germline ends came to 11 bases. CDR3 length: 11 residues. CDR3 DNA sequence: TGTGCCAGCGGGACACTCGGGACCCAGTACTTC. The encoded protein is CASGTLGTQYF.

This rearrangement joins TRBV29-1 to TRBJ2-5, with a weak D call TRBD1 (6 bases). This CDR3 is built from 12 residues. The germline CDR1 and CDR2 sequences are SQVTM and ANQGSEA. The ends were cut back, 7 bases at V and 5 bases at J, with 14 bases in the middle. CDR3 in amino acids: CSAWDTAETQYF. Here the CDR3 DNA reads TGCAGCGCATGGGACACCGCGGAGACCCAGTACTTC.

The V call is TRBV6-5, the J call TRBJ1-2; unclear D gene. V lost 0 bases, J lost 7 bases, and 15 bases lay in between. Germline CDR1 MNHEY, CDR2 SVGAGI. The CDR3 has 15 residues. The CDR3 DNA is TGTGCCAGCAGTTACTCCGGTTCACCGGGGTCTGGCTACACCTTC. Protein product: CASSYSGSPGSGYTF.

Only a few counts were recorded for this clone. The V and J genes are TRBV6-5 and TRBJ1-1; unclear D gene. The CDR3 has 11 amino acids. The germline gives CDR1 MNHEY, CDR2 SVGAGI. Trimming removed 9 bases from V and 7 bases from J, with 12 bases in between. The CDR3 loop is CASVGHLEAFF. The CDR3 coding sequence is TGTGCCAGTGTTGGGCATCTTGAAGCTTTCTTT.

J is TRBJ2-3 and V is TRBV30, with 7 bases aligning to TRBD2. Germline-derived CDR1 and CDR2 are GTSNPN and SVGIG (reference sequence). V dropped 2 bases and J dropped 2; count of bases not matched to a gene: 7. The CDR3 spans 15 residues. The CDR3 region has the DNA TGTGCCTGGAGTATACGCAGCGGGATCACAGATACGCAGTATTTT. This translates into CAWSIRSGITDTQYF. Filled out from reference TRBV30 and TRBJ2-3, the complete variable domain reads SQTIHQWPATLVQPVGSPLSLECTVEGTSNPNLYWYRQAAGRGLQLLFYSVGIGQISSEVPQNLSASRPQDRQFILSSKKLLLSDSGFYLCAWSIRSGITDTQYFGPGTRLTVL.